Listed below are T cell receptor beta chains from one sample, sequenced in a study of CD8 T cells in ankylosing spondylitis. TCRdb called the 5' RACE reads again in MiXCR, with one record for every CDR3 protein. The sample lists almost 400,000 distinct CDR3 sequences, 20% to 25% occurring once. Specimen: blood, either unsorted or a sorted T cell fraction (not recorded which). The receptors shown here come from a male donor with ankylosing spondylitis. The CDR3 runs from the conserved cysteine through the conserved F or W. A D gene is named only where the DNA matches it firmly. Only some rows state a clone size, as once, few, many or a class for expanded clones.

v_call	j_call	d_call	clone_size	cdr3_nt	cdr3_aa
TRBV12-3/TRBV12-4	TRBJ1-1	TRBD1	many	TGTGCCAGCAGCCGGAGACAGGGGAAAGCTGAAGCTTTCTTT	CASSRRQGKAEAFF
TRBV7-8	TRBJ2-7	NA	few	TGTGCCAGCAGCTTAGTTGGGGGCTGGGAGCAGTACTTC	CASSLVGGWEQYF
TRBV5-1	TRBJ2-1	TRBD2	few	TGCGCCAGCAGCTCAGCGGGAGTGTGGGGTAATGAGCAGTTCTTC	CASSSAGVWGNEQFF
TRBV27	TRBJ2-7	NA	few	TGTGCCAGCAGTTTAAGGTCAAATCCTAGGGGGGCCGATTCCGGCGAGCAGTACTTC	CASSLRSNPRGADSGEQYF
TRBV28	TRBJ2-1	TRBD2	NA	TGTGCCAGCAACTTAGCGGGAGAAGCCTCCTACAATGAGCAGTTCTTC	CASNLAGEASYNEQFF
TRBV5-1	TRBJ2-3	NA	NA	TGCGCCAGCAGCTTGGTTAGTCAAACAGATACGCAGTATTTT	CASSLVSQTDTQYF
TRBV2	TRBJ1-2	NA	NA	TGTGCCAGCAGGACCCTTAGGAACTATGGCTACACCTTC	CASRTLRNYGYTF
TRBV5-1	TRBJ1-2	NA	NA	TGCGCCAGCAGCTTCGCGGTTGGGGCTCATGGCTACACCTTC	CASSFAVGAHGYTF
TRBV7-8	TRBJ2-1	NA	few	TGTGCCAGCAGCACGCAGTGGGGGGGAGGGGGGAGTGAGCAGTTCTTC	CASSTQWGGGGSEQFF
TRBV20-1	TRBJ1-4	TRBD1	NA	TGCAGTGCTCCTCAGGGGGAGGCGAAGGGAAAACTGTTTTTT	CSAPQGEAKGKLFF
TRBV5-1	TRBJ2-2	TRBD2	NA	TGCGCCAGCAGCTCGCGAGTGGCTAGCGGGAGGGCGAACACCGGGGAGCTGTTTTTT	CASSSRVASGRANTGELFF
TRBV30	TRBJ1-1	NA	NA	TGTGCCTGGAGTCCCAGGGGAGGTGAAGCTTTCTTT	CAWSPRGGEAFF
TRBV3-1	TRBJ1-4	NA	NA	TGTGCCAGCAGCCCTACGACTGCCCCCTTGGGAAAACTGTTTTTT	CASSPTTAPLGKLFF
TRBV19	TRBJ2-5	NA	few	TGTGCCAGTAGTATCCAGGGGTCTGGTCGGACCCAAGAGACCCAGTACTTC	CASSIQGSGRTQETQYF
TRBV4-1	TRBJ1-6	NA	few	TGCGCCAGCAGCCAATTAAGGTTCTCACCCCTCCACTTT	CASSQLRFSPLHF
TRBV11-2	TRBJ1-1	NA	NA	TGTGCCAGCAGCCCAGCCTGGACAGCAAACACTGAAGCTTTCTTT	CASSPAWTANTEAFF
TRBV9	TRBJ2-5	NA	NA	TGTGCCAGCAGCGCGGGACTTGGGAGCGAAGAGACCCAGTACTTC	CASSAGLGSEETQYF
TRBV5-1	TRBJ2-7	TRBD1	few	TGCGCCAGCAGCTGGGGACCACAGGGGAGCTCCTACGAGCAGTACTTC	CASSWGPQGSSYEQYF
TRBV12-5	TRBJ2-1	TRBD1	few	TGTGCTAGTGGTGTACCGGGACAGGGGTCCTACAATGAGCAGTTCTTC	CASGVPGQGSYNEQFF
TRBV4-1	TRBJ2-5	TRBD2	NA	TGCGCCAGCAGCCGAGACCTTACTAGCGGACGGTACCAAGAGACCCAGTACTTC	CASSRDLTSGRYQETQYF
TRBV5-1	TRBJ2-7	NA	NA	TGCGCCAGCAGCTCATGGACAGCCCGAGGGGCCGGAGCCTACGAGCAGTACTTC	CASSSWTARGAGAYEQYF
TRBV5-1	TRBJ2-1	NA	NA	TGCGCCAGCAGCTTGGCAAGTGACTACCCGATTGAGCAGTTCTTC	CASSLASDYPIEQFF